This TCR beta chain derives from a study of STAT5B mutations in CD4+ large granular lymphocyte leukemia. Profiling relied on immunoSEQ multiplex PCR, and the TCRdb table lists in-frame clones only, not all of them. The table has 25,000 to 40,000 clones, around 76% seen once. The origin of this receptor is a human donor in good health. The specimen was CD4+ T cells from blood buffy coats.

The CDR3 sequence: CASSPGAGNEGQPQHF. Written as DNA, the CDR3 is TGCGCCAGCAGCCCCGGGGCTGGTAATGAAGGTCAGCCCCAGCATTTT. This chain uses TRBV5-1 with TRBJ1-5; weak D call: TRBD1 (5 bases). Trimming cost V 4 bases and J 6 bases, with 20 bases left between them. CDR3 length equals 16 residues. Germline V gene data show CDR1 as SGHRS and CDR2 as YFSETQ.